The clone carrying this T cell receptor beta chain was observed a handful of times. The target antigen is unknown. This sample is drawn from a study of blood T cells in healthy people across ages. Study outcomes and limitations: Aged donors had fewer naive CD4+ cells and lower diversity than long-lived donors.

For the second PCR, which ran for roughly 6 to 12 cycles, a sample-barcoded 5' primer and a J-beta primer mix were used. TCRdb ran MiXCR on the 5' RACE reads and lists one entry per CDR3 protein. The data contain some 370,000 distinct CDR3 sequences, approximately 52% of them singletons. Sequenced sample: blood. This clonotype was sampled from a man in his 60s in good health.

Here the CDR3 DNA reads TGTGCCAGCAGCTTAACTCTAGCCCCACCTCCCTACGAGCAGTACTTC. This codes for CASSLTLAPPPYEQYF. The chain recombines TRBV7-8 with TRBJ2-7, with D perhaps matching TRBD2 (5 bases). V lost 2 bases and J lost 2, with 16 bases in between. In germline, CDR1 is SGHVS, CDR2 FQNEAQ. The CDR3 is 16 residues long.